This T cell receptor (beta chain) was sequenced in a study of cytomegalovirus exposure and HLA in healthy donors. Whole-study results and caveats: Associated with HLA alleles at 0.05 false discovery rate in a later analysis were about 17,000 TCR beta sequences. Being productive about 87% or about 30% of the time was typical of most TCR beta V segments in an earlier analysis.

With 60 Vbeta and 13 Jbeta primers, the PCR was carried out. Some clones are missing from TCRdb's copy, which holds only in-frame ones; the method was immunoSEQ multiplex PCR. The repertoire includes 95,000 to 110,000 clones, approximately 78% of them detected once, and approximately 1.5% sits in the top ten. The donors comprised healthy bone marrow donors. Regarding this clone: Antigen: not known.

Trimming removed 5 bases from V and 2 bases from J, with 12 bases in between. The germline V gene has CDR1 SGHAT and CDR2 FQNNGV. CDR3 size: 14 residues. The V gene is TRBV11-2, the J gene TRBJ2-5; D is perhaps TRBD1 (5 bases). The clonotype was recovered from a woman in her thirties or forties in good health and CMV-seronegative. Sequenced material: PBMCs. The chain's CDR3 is CASSGGALQETQYF. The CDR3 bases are TGTGCCAGCAGCGGTGGGGCACTTCAAGAGACCCAGTACTTC. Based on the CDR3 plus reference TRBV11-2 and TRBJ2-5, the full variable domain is EAGVAQSPRYKIIEKRQSVAFWCNPISGHATLYWYQQILGQGPKLLIQFQNNGVVDDSQLPKDRFSAERLKGVDSTLKIQPAKLEDSAVYLCASSGGALQETQYFGPGTRLLVL.